This TCR beta chain was identified during a study of siplizumab effects on memory and regulatory T cells. TCRdb's table, derived via immunoSEQ multiplex PCR, lists solely in-frame clones and lacks some. The sample has around 68,000 clones, over 75% seen once; the top ten hold roughly 1.7%. This clone was recorded once. Trimming removed 2 bases from V and 2 bases from J, with 10 bases in between. Germline V gives CDR1 SGHKS, CDR2 YYEKEE (reference sequence). The CDR3 spans 14 residues. The TCR was taken from a human donor in good health. Sequencing used Tregs sorted from blood. The genes are TRBV5-5 and TRBJ1-1; the D gene is possibly TRBD1 (5 bases). CDR3 sequence reads: CASSFPGRNTEAFF. CDR3 DNA sequence: TGTGCCAGCAGCTTTCCAGGGAGAAACACTGAAGCTTTCTTT.